This TCR beta chain was retrieved from a study of blood T cell repertoires in COVID-19 (dated by TCRdb to the early 2020s). Regarding the research as a whole: The collaborator samples originated in the United States, Italy and Spain and spanned the acute and convalescent phases of COVID-19. The material from the prospective study consisted of cDNA or gDNA derived from T cells, B-cell-depleted T cells, or PBMCs. Deeply sampled blood TCRbeta repertoires from subjects exposed to, actively infected with, or recovered from COVID-19 were included in the dataset. The repertoires were released in a freely available public database meant as a resource for research on the immune response to SARS-CoV-2. The samples were drawn from the first 160 participants of the ongoing ImmuneRACE study and from roughly 1,300 subjects provided by 6 global collaborators. A de-identified subject ID, COVID-19 status, age in years and sex were almost always included in the sample metadata. Where available, HLA class I and class II types were obtained from metadata supplied by the sample provider rather than from assay-based typing. The paper as a whole reports these results and caveats: Clinical and demographic metadata were provided uncurated, with the amount varying by source and participant.

In the case of this clone: No antigen is known for it. Base qualities are missing; no much larger clone stands one base away.

TCRbeta CDR3 regions were amplified from genomic DNA using the immunoSEQ Assay, a bias-controlled multiplex PCR. As for the authors' bioinformatics: Within the assay, amplification of reference gene primers was used to estimate how many nucleated cells each sample contained. Sequence reads were collapsed and filtered to measure the absolute abundance of every unique TCRbeta CDR3 rearrangement. For each sample, productive Simpson clonality was calculated as the square root of Simpson's diversity index over productive rearrangements. TCRdb took this table from immuneACCESS and kept in-frame rearrangements with V and J called. Such tables lack part of the clones; where checked against another copy, unresolved V genes explain under half of the gap, and the rest is unexplained. V and J calls and clone size come straight from that table; D and trimming were deduced from the DNA. The sample records tens of thousands of clones, 86% of which are singletons. Approximately 59% of the sample is held by the ten biggest clonotypes.

Inclusive of the bounding cysteine and phenylalanine, the CDR3 is 15 residues long. The read is trimmed to its CDR3 DNA, 45 bases read in frame from base 1. The germline V end is reduced by 0 bases and the J end by 7 bases; junction bases left unmatched: 5. Looking up the germline V gene yields CDR1 SGDLS and CDR2 YYNGEE. Each collaborating institution followed its own protocols to collect whole blood in K2EDTA tubes. For TCRbeta analysis, collaborators shipped samples as frozen whole blood, isolated PBMCs, or DNA extracted from either of those sample types. This chain joins TRBV9 to TRBJ2-2; 8 bases in the middle match TRBD2. The receptor's source is a man aged 70-80 years with acute or convalescent COVID-19. The sample consisted of peripheral blood. For the CDR3, the sequence is CASSVGSGSFGELFF. Here is the DNA: TGTGCCAGCAGCGTAGGGAGCGGGAGTTTCGGGGAGCTGTTTTTT.